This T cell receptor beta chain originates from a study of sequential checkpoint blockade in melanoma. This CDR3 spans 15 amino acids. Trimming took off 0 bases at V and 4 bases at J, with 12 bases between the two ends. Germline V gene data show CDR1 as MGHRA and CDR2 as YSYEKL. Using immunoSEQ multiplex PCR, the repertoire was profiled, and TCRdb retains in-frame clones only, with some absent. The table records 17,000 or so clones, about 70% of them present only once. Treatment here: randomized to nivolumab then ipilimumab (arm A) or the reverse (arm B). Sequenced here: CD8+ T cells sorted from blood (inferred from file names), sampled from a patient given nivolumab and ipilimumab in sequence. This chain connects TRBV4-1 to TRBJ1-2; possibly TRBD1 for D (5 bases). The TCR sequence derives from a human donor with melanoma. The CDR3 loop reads CASSQEYGQAYGYTF. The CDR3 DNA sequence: TGCGCCAGCAGCCAAGAGTATGGACAAGCCTATGGCTACACCTTC.